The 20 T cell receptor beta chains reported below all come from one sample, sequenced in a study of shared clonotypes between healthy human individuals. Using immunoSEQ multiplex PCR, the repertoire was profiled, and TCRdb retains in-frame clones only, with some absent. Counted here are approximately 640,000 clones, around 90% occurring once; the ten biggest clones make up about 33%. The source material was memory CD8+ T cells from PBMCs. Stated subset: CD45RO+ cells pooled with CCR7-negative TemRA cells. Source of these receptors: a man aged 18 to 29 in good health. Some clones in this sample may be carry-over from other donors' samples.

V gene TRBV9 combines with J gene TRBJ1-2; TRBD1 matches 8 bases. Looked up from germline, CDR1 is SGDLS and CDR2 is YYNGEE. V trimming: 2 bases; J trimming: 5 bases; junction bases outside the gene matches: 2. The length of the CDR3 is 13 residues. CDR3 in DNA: TGTGCCAGCAGCGTGAGGACAGGGTATGGCTACACCTTC. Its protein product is CASSVRTGYGYTF.

The CDR3 sequence is CASSLVLTGQITDTQYF. The CDR3 region has the DNA TGTGCCAGCAGCTTAGTGCTCACAGGGCAAATCACAGATACGCAGTATTTT. This chain uses TRBV7-8 with TRBJ2-3, with D possibly matching TRBD1 (6 bases). CDR1 and CDR2 (germline): SGHVS, FQNEAQ. The CDR3 sequence is 17 residues long. Deletions cut 1 base from V and 2 bases from J, with 16 bases between.

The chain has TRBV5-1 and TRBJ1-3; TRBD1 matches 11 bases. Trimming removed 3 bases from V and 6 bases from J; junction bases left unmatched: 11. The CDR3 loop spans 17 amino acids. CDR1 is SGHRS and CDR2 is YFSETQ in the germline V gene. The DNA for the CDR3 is TGCGCCAGCAGCTGGACAGGGGGCTCTCGAAATGTAAACACCATATATTTT. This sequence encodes CASSWTGGSRNVNTIYF.

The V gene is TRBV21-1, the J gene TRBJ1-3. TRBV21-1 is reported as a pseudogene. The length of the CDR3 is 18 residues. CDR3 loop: CASSKGKRGRSSGNTIYF. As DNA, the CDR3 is TGTGCCAGCAGCAAAGGAAAACGGGGCAGGAGCTCTGGAAACACCATATATTTT.

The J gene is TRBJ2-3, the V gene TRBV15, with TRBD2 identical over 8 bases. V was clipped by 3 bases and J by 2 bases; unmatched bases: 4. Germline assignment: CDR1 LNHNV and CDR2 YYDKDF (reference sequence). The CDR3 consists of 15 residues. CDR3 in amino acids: CATSRGLVNTDTQYF. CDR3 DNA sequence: TGTGCCACCAGCAGGGGACTAGTGAACACAGATACGCAGTATTTT.

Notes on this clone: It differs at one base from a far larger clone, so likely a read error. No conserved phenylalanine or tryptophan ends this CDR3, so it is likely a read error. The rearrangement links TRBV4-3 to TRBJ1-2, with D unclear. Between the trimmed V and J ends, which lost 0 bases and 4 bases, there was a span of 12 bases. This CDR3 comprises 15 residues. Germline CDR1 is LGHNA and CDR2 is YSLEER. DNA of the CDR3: TGCGCCAGCAGCCAAGAGTTACAGCATTCCTATGGCTACACCCTC. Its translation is CASSQELQHSYGYTL.

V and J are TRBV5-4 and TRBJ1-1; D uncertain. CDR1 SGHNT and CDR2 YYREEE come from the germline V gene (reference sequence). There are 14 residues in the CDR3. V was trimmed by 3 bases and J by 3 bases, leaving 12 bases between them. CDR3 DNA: TGTGCCAGCAGCTCAGAGGTTGGCGACACTGAAGCTTTCTTT. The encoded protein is CASSSEVGDTEAFF.

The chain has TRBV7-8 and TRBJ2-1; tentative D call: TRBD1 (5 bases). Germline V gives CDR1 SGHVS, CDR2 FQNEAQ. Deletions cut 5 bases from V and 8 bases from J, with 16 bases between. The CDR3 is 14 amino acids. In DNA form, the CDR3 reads TGTGCCAGCAGCCAGGGTTATAGCCAGGATGAGCAGTTCTTC. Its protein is CASSQGYSQDEQFF.

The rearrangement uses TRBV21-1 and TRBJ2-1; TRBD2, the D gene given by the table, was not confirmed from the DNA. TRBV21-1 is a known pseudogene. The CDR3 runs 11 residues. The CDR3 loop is CASSNRSEQFF. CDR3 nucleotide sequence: TGTGCCAGCAGCAATAGATCTGAGCAGTTCTTC.

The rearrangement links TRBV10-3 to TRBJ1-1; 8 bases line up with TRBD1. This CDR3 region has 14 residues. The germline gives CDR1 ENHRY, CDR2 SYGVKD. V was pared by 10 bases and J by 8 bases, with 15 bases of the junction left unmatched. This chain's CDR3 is CASSQGQGVKEAFF. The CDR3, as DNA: TGTGCCAGCAGCCAAGGACAGGGTGTTAAGGAAGCTTTCTTT.

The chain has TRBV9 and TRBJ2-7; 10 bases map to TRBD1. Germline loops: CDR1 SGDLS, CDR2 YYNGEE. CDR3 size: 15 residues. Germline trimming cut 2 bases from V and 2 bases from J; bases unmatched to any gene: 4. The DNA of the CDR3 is TGTGCCAGCAGCGTTCGACAGGGGGCTACCTACGAGCAGTACTTC. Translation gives CASSVRQGATYEQYF.

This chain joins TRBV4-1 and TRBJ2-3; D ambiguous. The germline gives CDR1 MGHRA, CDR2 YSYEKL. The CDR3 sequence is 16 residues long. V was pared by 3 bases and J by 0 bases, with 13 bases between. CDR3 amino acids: CASSQLGRRSTDTQYF. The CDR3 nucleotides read TGCGCCAGCAGCCAGCTCGGGCGACGCAGCACAGATACGCAGTATTTT.

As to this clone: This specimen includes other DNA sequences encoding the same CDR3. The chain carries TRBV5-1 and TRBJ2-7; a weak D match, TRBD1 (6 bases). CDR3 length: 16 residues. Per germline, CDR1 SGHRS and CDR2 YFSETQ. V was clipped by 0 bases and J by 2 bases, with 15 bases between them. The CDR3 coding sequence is TGCGCCAGCAGCTTGGGGCCCGGACAGCCAGCCTACGAGCAGTACTTC. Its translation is CASSLGPGQPAYEQYF.

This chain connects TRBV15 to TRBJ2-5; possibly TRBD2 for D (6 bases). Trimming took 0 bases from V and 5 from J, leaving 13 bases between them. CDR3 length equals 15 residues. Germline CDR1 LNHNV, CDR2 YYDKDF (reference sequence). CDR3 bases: TGTGCCACCAGCAGAGATCGGAGGGCTTGGGAGACCCAGTACTTC. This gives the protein CATSRDRRAWETQYF.

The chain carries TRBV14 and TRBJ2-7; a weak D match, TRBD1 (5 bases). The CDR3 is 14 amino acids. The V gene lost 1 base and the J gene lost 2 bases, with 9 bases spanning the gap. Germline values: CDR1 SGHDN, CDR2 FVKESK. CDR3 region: CASSQGAGTYEQYF. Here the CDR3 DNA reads TGTGCCAGCAGCCAAGGGGCAGGGACCTACGAGCAGTACTTC.

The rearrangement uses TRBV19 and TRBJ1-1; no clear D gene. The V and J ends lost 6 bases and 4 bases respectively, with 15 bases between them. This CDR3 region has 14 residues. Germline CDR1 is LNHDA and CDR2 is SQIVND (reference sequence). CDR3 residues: CASSPERGVTEAFF. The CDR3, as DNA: TGTGCCAGTAGCCCCGAACGGGGAGTCACTGAAGCTTTCTTT.

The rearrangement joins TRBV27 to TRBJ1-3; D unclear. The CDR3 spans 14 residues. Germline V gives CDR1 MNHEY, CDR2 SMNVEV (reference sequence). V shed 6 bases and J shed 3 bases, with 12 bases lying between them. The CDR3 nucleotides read TGTGCCAGCAGGTCCCAAGGAATTGGAAACACCATATATTTT. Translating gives CASRSQGIGNTIYF.

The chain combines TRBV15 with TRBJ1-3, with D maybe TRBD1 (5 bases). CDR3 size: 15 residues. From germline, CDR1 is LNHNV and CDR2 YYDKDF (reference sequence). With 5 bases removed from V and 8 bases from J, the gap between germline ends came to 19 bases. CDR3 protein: CATSPESPGRDTIYF. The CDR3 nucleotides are TGTGCCACCAGCCCAGAGAGCCCAGGGAGAGACACCATATATTTT.

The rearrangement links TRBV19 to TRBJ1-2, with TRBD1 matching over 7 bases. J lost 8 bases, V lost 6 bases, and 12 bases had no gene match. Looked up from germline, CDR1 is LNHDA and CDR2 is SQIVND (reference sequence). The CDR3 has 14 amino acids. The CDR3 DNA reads TGTGCCAGTAGCCCCTACGGGACAGATGGAGGCTACACCTTC. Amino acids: CASSPYGTDGGYTF.

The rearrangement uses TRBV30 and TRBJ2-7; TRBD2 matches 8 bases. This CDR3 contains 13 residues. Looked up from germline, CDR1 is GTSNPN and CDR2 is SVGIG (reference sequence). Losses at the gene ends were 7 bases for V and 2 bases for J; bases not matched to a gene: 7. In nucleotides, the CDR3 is TGTGCCTCTTTGCGGGGGGCGACCTACGAGCAGTACTTC. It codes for CASLRGATYEQYF.